This T cell receptor beta chain originates from a study of identical twins. Study-wide results and caveats: The study found weaker excess twin sharing in beta out-of-frame sequences. Models underestimated out-of-frame TCR alpha sharing in monozygotic twins.

Germline V gene data show CDR1 as SGHRS and CDR2 as YFSETQ. The CDR3 extends over 15 amino acids. V lost 9 bases and J lost 7; bases outside the gene matches: 11. Unique molecular identifiers were present on the cDNA, and a universal primer site came from template switching. MiXCR, run by TCRdb on the 5' RACE reads, gives a single entry per CDR3 protein. This sample has just under 650,000 distinct CDR3 sequences, with 7% to 7.5% found just once. This clonotype has at least ten counts. The antigen is not known. The same specimen was also included in a second study, on yellow fever vaccine responses in identical twins. That source adds: Reportedly, the T cell response mounted by twins to vaccine seemed partly convergent, partly personalized.

Sequences were obtained from PBMCs. The sequence came from a woman younger than 30 in good health. The chain uses TRBV5-1 and TRBJ2-1; 12 bases align to TRBD1. CDR3 sequence reads: CATRAGTGGRNEQFF. The CDR3 region has the DNA TGCGCCACCCGGGCCGGGACAGGGGGCAGGAATGAGCAGTTCTTC.